What follows is one T cell receptor (beta chain) and its context. Germline is not matched at one junction end, which may reflect a read error. The data originate from a study of T cells in women clearing cervical HPV infection. The repertoire was sequenced with immunoSEQ multiplex PCR; TCRdb's copy has only in-frame clones and lacks some. With 30,000 to 40,000 clones in the sample, the ten largest clones hold around 7%. The source material was blood buffy coat. This receptor was identified in a woman aged 18-70 years with a cervical HPV16 infection that either progressed to CIN3+ or cleared (not recorded which).

This CDR3 is CASSITGDTEAFF. CDR3 bases read: TGTGCCAGCAGCATAACAGGGGACACTGAA. This sequence joins TRBV7-3 and TRBJ1-1, with 7 bases matching TRBD1. The read is 3 residues too short to cover the CDR3 end, so that end is filled in from the germline J gene. The germline CDR1 and CDR2 sequences are SGHTA and FQGTGA. This CDR3 has 13 residues.